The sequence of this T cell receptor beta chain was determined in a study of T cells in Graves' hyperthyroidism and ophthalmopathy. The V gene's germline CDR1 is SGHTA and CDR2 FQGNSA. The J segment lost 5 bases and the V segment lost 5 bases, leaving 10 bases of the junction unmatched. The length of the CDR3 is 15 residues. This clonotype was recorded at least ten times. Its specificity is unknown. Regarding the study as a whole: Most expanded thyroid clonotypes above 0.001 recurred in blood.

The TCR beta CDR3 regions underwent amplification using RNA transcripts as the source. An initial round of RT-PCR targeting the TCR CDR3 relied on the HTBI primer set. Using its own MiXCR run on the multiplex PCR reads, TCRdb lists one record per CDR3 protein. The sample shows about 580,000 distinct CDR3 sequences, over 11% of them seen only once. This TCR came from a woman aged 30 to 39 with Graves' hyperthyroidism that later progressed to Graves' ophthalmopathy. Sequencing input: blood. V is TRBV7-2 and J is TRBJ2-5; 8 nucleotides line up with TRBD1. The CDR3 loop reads CASSQTQGAGETQYF. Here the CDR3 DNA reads TGTGCCAGCAGCCAGACGCAGGGGGCCGGGGAGACCCAGTACTTC. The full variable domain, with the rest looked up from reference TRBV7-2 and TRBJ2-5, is GAGVSQSPSNKVTEKGKDVELRCDPISGHTALYWYRQSLGQGLEFLIYFQGNSAPDKSGLPSDRFSAERTGGSVSTLTIQRTQQEDSAVYLCASSQTQGAGETQYFGPGTRLLVL.